The text below deals with one TCR beta chain. Its cognate antigen has yet to be identified. Qualities for individual bases were not recorded, and no much larger clone is one base off. This entry is derived from a study of OX40 agonist ivuxolimab in advanced cancers. Context from the whole study: The costimulatory receptor OX40 (CD134) was targeted by ivuxolimab, a fully human IgG2 agonistic monoclonal antibody. Intravenous ivuxolimab was administered to patients every 2 weeks at six dose levels: 0.01, 0.1, 0.3, 1.5, 3 and 10 mg/kg. In the dose-escalation cohort, more than 75% of patients were male, and the mean age was around 60 years, with a range of 23 to 79. Three dose-escalation patients achieved partial responses, one with hepatocellular carcinoma and two with cutaneous melanoma. Among the roughly 54 dose-escalation patients, around 20 had hepatocellular carcinoma, some 15 melanoma, 9 renal cell carcinoma and 9 head and neck cancer. Prior anti-PD-1, anti-PD-L1 or anti-CTLA-4 therapy was permitted, and about two fifths of dose-escalation patients had received checkpoint inhibitors. The purpose of peripheral TCRbeta sequencing was to test whether ivuxolimab changed TCR sequence diversity and led to clonal T-cell expansion. The paper describes the monotherapy dose-escalation part (N ≈ 50 patients) of the phase I trial of ivuxolimab. The research as a whole found: On average, CD8+ T cells showed more expanded clones than CD4+ T cells after ivuxolimab. Low levels of normalized T-cell clonal expansion were also seen in some patients who did not respond. Antigen specificity was not determined for the clonally expanded peripheral T cells. In the 0.1-3.0 mg/kg groups, partial responders had among the lowest normalized peripheral clonal expansion, particularly in CD8+ T cells. Clonal expansion of both CD4+ and CD8+ blood T cells was observed from baseline to week 6 at doses 0.1 to 3.0 mg/kg.

To sequence the TCRbeta CDR3 region, genomic DNA was isolated from the sorted cells. The immunoSEQ Assay was used to sequence the TCRbeta CDR3 regions. TCRdb provides this immuneACCESS table in a form limited to in-frame rearrangements. Some clones are lacking; in checked studies, under half of them reflect an unresolved V gene, and why the rest are absent is not known. This sample comprises 56,000 or so clones, about 82% of them detected only once. The top ten clonotypes cover just under 4% of the sample. Patients with a history of autoimmune disease or receiving systemic immunosuppression were excluded from the trial. Peripheral blood for TCR sequencing was collected from all dose cohorts at baseline, on cycle 4 day 1, and on cycle 7 day 1. The samples were drawn from a first-in-human, open-label, multicenter phase I dose-escalation trial of ivuxolimab. Adults with locally advanced or metastatic melanoma, renal cell, hepatocellular, or head and neck squamous cell carcinoma were enrolled in the trial. CD4+ and CD8+ T cells were sorted separately from peripheral blood before TCR sequencing.

The sample consisted of CD4+ or CD8+ T cells sorted from blood, taken in a trial of the OX40 agonist ivuxolimab. The receptor's source is an adult with an advanced solid tumor such as melanoma, head and neck, liver or kidney cancer.

This receptor has the CDR3 CASSLPPRGEQFF. The DNA reads TGTGCCAGCAGCTTACCCCCTCGTGGTGAGCAGTTCTTC. The V and J genes are TRBV11-2 and TRBJ2-1; the D segment cannot be called with confidence. Based on the germline V gene, the CDR1 and CDR2 sequences are SGHAT and FQNNGV. The trim is 2 bases for V and 9 bases for J, with a gap of 11 bases between the germline ends. The cysteine opens and the phenylalanine closes a CDR3 of 13 amino acids. Here the CDR3 DNA is all that survives: 39 bases in frame from base 1.